This T cell receptor beta chain comes out of a study of neoadjuvant anti-PD-1 for oral cavity cancer. The time point was: after neoadjuvant nivolumab, at surgical resection. This CDR3 region has 11 residues. With 4 bases removed from V and 7 bases from J, the gap between germline ends came to 5 bases. CDR1 is SGHRS, CDR2 YFSETQ, per germline. The data were produced by immunoSEQ multiplex PCR, yet TCRdb's version contains in-frame clones alone and is incomplete. The repertoire holds about 42,000 clones, about 76% seen once, with roughly 4.9% in the top ten. This clonotype originated in a person aged 35-80 years with oral cavity squamous cell carcinoma. The V call is TRBV5-1, the J call TRBJ2-2; D uncertain. The sample in question was PBMCs, obtained after nivolumab (anti-PD-1) treatment. CDR3 in DNA: TGCGCCAGCAGCCGGGTCGGGGAGCTGTTTTTT. Protein sequence: CASSRVGELFF.